This T cell receptor (beta chain) came from a study of identical twins. Points from the study as a whole: Part of the zero-insertion signal could reflect confounding by invariant MAIT and iNKT cells.

This CDR3 is 16 amino acids long. With 4 bases removed from V and 0 bases from J, the gap between germline ends came to 16 bases. Germline lookup yields CDR1 MGHRA and CDR2 YSYEKL. Details on this clonotype: Its antigen is undetermined.

TCRdb fed the 5' RACE reads into MiXCR, producing one record per CDR3 protein. The table shows some 500,000 distinct CDR3 sequences, with around 15% occurring only once. This sample was also put to use in a study of yellow fever vaccine responses in identical twins.

The receptor was derived from a woman in her late teens or twenties in good health. Sequences were obtained from CD4+ T cells sorted from blood. The chain links TRBV4-1 to TRBJ2-7; D is possibly TRBD2 (7 bases). For the CDR3, the DNA is TGCGCCAGCAGCCCCCGGGGGGCCACAAGCTCCTACGAGCAGTACTTC. Translating gives CASSPRGATSSYEQYF.